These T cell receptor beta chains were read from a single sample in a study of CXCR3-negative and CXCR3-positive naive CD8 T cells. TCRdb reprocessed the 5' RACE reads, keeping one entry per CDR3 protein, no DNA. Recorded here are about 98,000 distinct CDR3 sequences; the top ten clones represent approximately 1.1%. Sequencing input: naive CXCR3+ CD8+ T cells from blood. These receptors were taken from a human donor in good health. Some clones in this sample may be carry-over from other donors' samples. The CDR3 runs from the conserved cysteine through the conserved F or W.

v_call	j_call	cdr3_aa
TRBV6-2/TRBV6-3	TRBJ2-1	CATDRGYNEQFF
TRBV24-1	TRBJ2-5	CATSDPDSNQETQYF
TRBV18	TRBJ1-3	CASSPMDRVSGNTIYF
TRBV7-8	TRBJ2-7	CASSLAQGANEQYF
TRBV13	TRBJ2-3	CASSPGQGSDTQYF
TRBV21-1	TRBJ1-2	CASSKPDRGNGYTF
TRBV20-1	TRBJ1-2	CSAKDRGYYGYTF
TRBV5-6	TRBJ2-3	CASSYGLDTDTQYF
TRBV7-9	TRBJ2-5	CASSLALGGETQYF
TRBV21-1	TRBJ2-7	CASSKDNGRGTPYEQYF